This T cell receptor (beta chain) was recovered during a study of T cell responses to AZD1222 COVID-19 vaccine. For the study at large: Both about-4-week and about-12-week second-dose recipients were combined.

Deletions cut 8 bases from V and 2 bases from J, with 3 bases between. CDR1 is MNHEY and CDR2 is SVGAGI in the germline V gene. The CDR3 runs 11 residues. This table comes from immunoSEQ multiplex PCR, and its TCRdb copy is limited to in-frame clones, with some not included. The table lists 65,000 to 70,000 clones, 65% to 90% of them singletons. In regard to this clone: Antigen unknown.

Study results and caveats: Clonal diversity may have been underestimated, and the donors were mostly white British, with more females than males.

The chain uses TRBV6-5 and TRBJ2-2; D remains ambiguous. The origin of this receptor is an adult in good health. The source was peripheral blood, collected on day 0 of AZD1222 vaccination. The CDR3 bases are TGTGCCAGCGGAAACACCGGGGAGCTGTTTTTT. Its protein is CASGNTGELFF.